At least ten counts were recorded for the clone carrying this T cell receptor beta chain. Germline CDR1 is SGHAT and CDR2 is FQNNGV. The junction had 9 bases not matched to a gene; V was cut back by 2 bases and J by 4 bases. The CDR3 is made up of 16 amino acids. This entry belongs to a study of T cells after yellow fever vaccination. Whole-study findings and limits: Contaminants from the bulk population, in the form of abundant clonotypes, could be found in FACS-sorted repertoires.

Via MiXCR, TCRdb re-called the 5' RACE reads, giving one row per CDR3 protein. This table has under 20,000 distinct CDR3 sequences, 4% appearing once. This clonotype originated in a man aged 30 to 39 who received the YFV17D yellow fever vaccine. Specimen: PBMCs, either bulk or a sorted T-cell subset (CD4+, CD8+, memory, or dextramer-sorted; not recorded which), collected 15 days after the yellow fever booster vaccination. This rearrangement joins TRBV11-2 to TRBJ2-5; TRBD2 matches at 8 bases. The DNA of the CDR3 is TGTGCCAGCAGCTTATCCTTCCGGGAGGGCCGAGAGACCCAGTACTTC. This encodes CASSLSFREGRETQYF.